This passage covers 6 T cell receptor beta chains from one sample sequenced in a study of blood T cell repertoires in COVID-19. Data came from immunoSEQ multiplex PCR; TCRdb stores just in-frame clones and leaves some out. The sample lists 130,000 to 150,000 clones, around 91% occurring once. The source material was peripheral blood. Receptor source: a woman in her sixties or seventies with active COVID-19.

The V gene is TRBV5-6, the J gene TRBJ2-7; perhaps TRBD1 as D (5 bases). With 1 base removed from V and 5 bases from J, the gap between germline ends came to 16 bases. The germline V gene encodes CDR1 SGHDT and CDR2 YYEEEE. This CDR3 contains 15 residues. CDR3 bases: TGTGCCAGCAGCTTGAGGGGTAAGGTATTCGACGAGCAGTACTTC. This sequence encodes CASSLRGKVFDEQYF. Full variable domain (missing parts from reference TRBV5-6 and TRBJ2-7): DAGVTQSPTHLIKTRGQQVTLRCSPKSGHDTVSWYQQALGQGPQFIFQYYEEEERQRGNFPDRFSGHQFPNYSSELNVNALLLGDSALYLCASSLRGKVFDEQYFGPGTRLTVT.

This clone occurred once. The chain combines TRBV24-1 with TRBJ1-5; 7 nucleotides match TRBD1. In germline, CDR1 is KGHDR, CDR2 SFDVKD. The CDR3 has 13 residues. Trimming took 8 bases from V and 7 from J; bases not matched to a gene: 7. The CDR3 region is CATNDRAGQPQHF. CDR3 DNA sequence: TGTGCCACCAACGACAGGGCCGGGCAGCCCCAGCATTTT.

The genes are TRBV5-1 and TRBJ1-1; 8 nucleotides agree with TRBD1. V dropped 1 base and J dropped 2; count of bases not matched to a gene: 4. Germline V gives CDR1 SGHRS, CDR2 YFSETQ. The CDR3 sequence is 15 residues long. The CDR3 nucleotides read TGCGCCAGCAGCTTGTGGACAGGGAGCAACACTGAAGCTTTCTTT. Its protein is CASSLWTGSNTEAFF.

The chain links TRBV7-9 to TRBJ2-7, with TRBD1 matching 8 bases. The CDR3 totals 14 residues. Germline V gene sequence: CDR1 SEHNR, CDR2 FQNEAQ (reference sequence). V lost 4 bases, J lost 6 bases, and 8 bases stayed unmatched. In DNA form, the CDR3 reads TGTGCCAGCAGCTCCTGGACAGGGATGGGCGAGCAGTACTTC. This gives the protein CASSSWTGMGEQYF.

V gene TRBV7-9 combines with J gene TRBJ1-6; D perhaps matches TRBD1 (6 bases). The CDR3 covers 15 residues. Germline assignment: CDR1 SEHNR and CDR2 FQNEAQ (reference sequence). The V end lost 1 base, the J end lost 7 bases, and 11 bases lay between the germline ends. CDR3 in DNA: TGTGCCAGCAGCTTAGACGGGACACAGAATTCACCCCTCCACTTT. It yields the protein CASSLDGTQNSPLHF.

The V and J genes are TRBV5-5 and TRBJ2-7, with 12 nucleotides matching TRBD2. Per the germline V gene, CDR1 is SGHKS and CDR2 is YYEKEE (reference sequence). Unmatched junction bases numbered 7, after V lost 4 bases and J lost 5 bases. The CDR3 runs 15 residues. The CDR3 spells CASSPSSGRAHEQYF. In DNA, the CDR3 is TGTGCCAGCAGCCCATCTAGCGGGAGGGCCCACGAGCAGTACTTC. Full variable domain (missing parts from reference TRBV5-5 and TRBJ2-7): DAGVTQSPTHLIKTRGQQVTLRCSPISGHKSVSWYQQVLGQGPQFIFQYYEKEERGRGNFPDRFSARQFPNYSSELNVNALLLGDSALYLCASSPSSGRAHEQYFGPGTRLTVT.